The next 32 T cell receptor beta chains were all read from a single sample in a study of T cells after yellow fever vaccination (dated by TCRdb to the late 2010s). The treatment or condition label here, explained by the study, means: live attenuated yellow fever vaccine strain. The library relied on 5' RACE. The listed sequencing device is Illumina NovaSeq 6000. TCRdb redid the processing of the public reads, applying fastp at Q25 and MiXCR, and retained in-frame beta chains. Entries that share a CDR3 protein sequence are merged under the most common genes and DNA. The sample table contains about 340,000 distinct CDR3 sequences; only one count was recorded for about 4% of them. 24% of the sample is in the top ten clones. The sample was PBMCs, taken 5 days after the yellow fever booster vaccination. Receptor source: a man aged 18-30 years who received the YFV17D yellow fever vaccine.

This clonotype was recorded many times. This sequence joins TRBV7-7 and TRBJ2-7; 8 bases map to TRBD1. The V gene's germline CDR1 is SSHAT and CDR2 FNYEAQ (reference sequence). The CDR3 contains 14 residues. The CDR3, as DNA: TGTGCTAGCAGCTTATGTTCAGGGGGCGACGAGCAGTACGTC. Translated: CASSLCSGGDEQYV.

This clonotype was detected a few times. This chain joins TRBV7-9 and TRBJ2-7; the D is unclear. V lost 5 bases and J lost 8, with 13 bases in between. The CDR3 has 12 residues. Germline CDR1 SEHNR, CDR2 FQNEAQ (reference sequence). DNA of the CDR3: TGTGCCAGCAGCCTTGTGGCACAGCAGCAGTACTTC. This codes for CASSLVAQQQYF. The full variable domain, with the rest looked up from reference TRBV7-9 and TRBJ2-7, is DTGVSQNPRHKITKRGQNVTFRCDPISEHNRLYWYRQTLGQGPEFLTYFQNEAQLEKSRLLSDRFSAERPKGSFSTLEIQRTEQGDSAMYLCASSLVAQQQYFGPGTRLTVT.

This clonotype has only a few counts. This chain joins TRBV10-3 and TRBJ2-2; 7 bases are shared with TRBD1. Trimming removed 4 bases from V and 6 bases from J; junction bases left unmatched: 2. Germline V gene lookup returns CDR1 ENHRY and CDR2 SYGVKD. CDR3 length: 13 amino acids. The CDR3 region is CAISGQGSGELFF. CDR3 nucleotide sequence: TGTGCCATCAGTGGACAGGGCTCCGGGGAGCTGTTTTTT.

This clonotype was seen many times. The rearrangement uses TRBV29-1 and TRBJ2-1; TRBD2 matches 8 bases. The V segment lost 0 bases and the J segment 8 bases; nucleotides outside the gene matches: 12. The CDR3 loop spans 16 amino acids. Per the germline V gene, CDR1 is SQVTM and CDR2 is ANQGSEA. The CDR3 is CSVEDWSSGAGDEQFF. The DNA of the CDR3 is TGCAGCGTTGAAGATTGGAGTAGCGGGGCGGGGGATGAGCAGTTCTTC.

In this sample, this clonotype turned up a few times. This chain uses TRBV20-1 with TRBJ2-1; unclear D gene. Trimming took off 4 bases at V and 0 bases at J, with 1 base between the two ends. Germline V gives CDR1 DFQATT, CDR2 SNEGSKA (reference sequence). This CDR3 spans 11 amino acids. The CDR3 is CSANSYNEQFF. CDR3 bases: TGCAGTGCTAACTCCTACAATGAGCAGTTCTTC.

This clonotype was found a few times. The CDR3 region is CASSQGATSGGTQETQYF. DNA for the CDR3: TGCGCCAGCAGCCAAGGGGCCACTAGCGGGGGGACTCAAGAGACCCAGTACTTC. The rearrangement links TRBV4-1 to TRBJ2-5, with TRBD2 matching 12 bases. CDR1 MGHRA and CDR2 YSYEKL come from the germline V gene. This CDR3 is built from 18 residues. Trimming removed 1 base from V and 2 bases from J; junction bases left unmatched: 8.

This clonotype was found many times. The chain combines TRBV6-5 with TRBJ1-6; TRBD1 agrees at 8 bases. CDR1 and CDR2 from the germline V gene are MNHEY and SVGAGI. The V segment lost 2 bases and the J segment 6 bases; nucleotides outside the gene matches: 15. This CDR3 region has 19 residues. CDR3 in amino acids: CASSYAIRTGWGGNSPLHF. The CDR3 DNA follows: TGTGCCAGCAGTTACGCTATTAGGACAGGGTGGGGGGGTAATTCACCCCTCCACTTT.

The rearrangement joins TRBV19 to TRBJ1-5; no reliable D call. Germline CDR1 LNHDA, CDR2 SQIVND (reference sequence). The ends were cut back, 3 bases at V and 10 bases at J, with 16 bases in the middle. This CDR3 has 14 amino acids. Here the CDR3 DNA reads TGTGCCAGTAGTATCCGTGGCCGCGGTCCTCCCCAGCATTTT. Protein sequence: CASSIRGRGPPQHF.

In its sample, this clonotype was seen a few times. The chain employs TRBV6-5 and TRBJ1-5; 9 nucleotides line up with TRBD1. V lost 6 bases, J lost 14 bases, and 8 bases stayed unmatched. The germline V gene has CDR1 MNHEY and CDR2 SVGAGI. There are 12 residues in the CDR3. The CDR3 loop is CASRSWGQGEHF. CDR3 in DNA: TGTGCCAGCAGATCATGGGGACAGGGTGAGCATTTT.

This clonotype was seen ten or more times. The chain is built from TRBV7-9 and TRBJ2-3; TRBD2 matches at 8 bases. Losses at the gene ends were 8 bases for V and 4 bases for J; bases not matched to a gene: 5. Germline V CDR1 and CDR2: SEHNR, FQNEAQ (reference sequence). CDR3 size: 13 residues. The CDR3 spells CASDSGVADTQYF. The CDR3 DNA reads TGTGCCAGCGATAGCGGGGTTGCAGATACGCAGTATTTT.

The rearrangement joins TRBV6-5 to TRBJ2-2; 11 nucleotides line up with TRBD1. Germline V gene sequence: CDR1 MNHEY, CDR2 SVGAGI. The trim removed 4 bases at V and 5 bases at J, leaving 6 bases unmatched. The CDR3 has 16 residues. In nucleotides, the CDR3 is TGTGCCAGCAGTTTTGGACAGGGGGCAAGGACCGGGGAGCTGTTTTTT. As protein: CASSFGQGARTGELFF.

CDR3 DNA: TGTGCCAGCAGGCTTAGCGGGGGCAAAAACATTCAGTACTTC. Its protein is CASRLSGGKNIQYF. This sequence joins TRBV6-5 and TRBJ2-4; TRBD2 matches at 9 bases. Per germline, CDR1 MNHEY and CDR2 SVGAGI. The CDR3 is made up of 14 amino acids. V was pared by 6 bases and J by 3 bases, with 3 bases of the junction left unmatched.

A few counts support this clonotype. The chain has TRBV20-1 and TRBJ1-5, with TRBD1 as a possible D gene (6 bases). This CDR3 is 13 amino acids long. Between the trimmed V and J ends, which lost 4 bases and 0 bases, there was a span of 7 bases. Germline CDR1 and CDR2: DFQATT and SNEGSKA (reference sequence). The CDR3 reads CSATGDSNQPQHF. CDR3 coding DNA: TGCAGTGCTACAGGGGATAGCAATCAGCCCCAGCATTTT.

This clonotype was seen more than once but under ten times. The chain employs TRBV7-9 and TRBJ2-1; D is possibly TRBD1 (6 bases). The CDR3 covers 12 residues. Germline V lookup: CDR1 SEHNR, CDR2 FQNEAQ (reference sequence). The V end was cut by 5 bases, the J end by 12 bases, with 14 bases between. In DNA, the CDR3 is TGTGCCAGCAGCCTACAGGGTGGTGGGCAGTTCTTC. This translates into CASSLQGGGQFF.

This clonotype has a handful of counts. This sequence joins TRBV7-2 and TRBJ2-2; D is ambiguous. Trimming pared 4 bases from V and 1 base from J, leaving 16 bases between. Per germline, CDR1 SGHTA and CDR2 FQGNSA. This CDR3 is 17 amino acids long. The DNA for the CDR3 is TGTGCCAGCAGCTCCTTGACGGCCCGGCTGAACACCGGGGAGCTGTTTTTT. Translating gives CASSSLTARLNTGELFF.

This clonotype came up a few times. The chain has TRBV4-3 and TRBJ2-5; TRBD1 is a possible D gene (7 bases). Per the germline V gene, CDR1 is LGHNA and CDR2 is YSLEER. This CDR3 has 16 residues. The germline V and J ends were trimmed by 0 bases and 4 bases, with 15 bases remaining between them. For the CDR3, the DNA is TGCGCCAGCAGCCAAGAGATTGGAGGGGGCGGAGAGACCCAGTACTTC. As protein: CASSQEIGGGGETQYF.

This clonotype has ten or more counts. The rearrangement links TRBV5-1 to TRBJ2-5; 10 bases line up with TRBD1. Trimming took 4 bases from V and 3 from J; bases not matched to a gene: 6. Germline assignment: CDR1 SGHRS and CDR2 YFSETQ. The CDR3 has 15 amino acids. The CDR3 bases are TGCGCCAGCAGCCTCTTGGACAGGGGGAAAGAGACCCAGTACTTC. Translation gives CASSLLDRGKETQYF.

In its sample, this clonotype was seen many times. This sequence joins TRBV2 and TRBJ2-5; perhaps D is TRBD1 or TRBD2 (6 bases each). V was shortened by 6 bases and J by 5 bases, with 13 bases between the two germline ends. This CDR3 has 13 residues. Per the germline V gene, CDR1 is SNHLY and CDR2 is FYNNEI. DNA of the CDR3: TGTGCCAGCAGAAGGGGGGCAGAGGAGACCCAGTACTTC. Encoded protein: CASRRGAEETQYF.

The rearrangement joins TRBV5-1 to TRBJ2-7; 8 nucleotides align to TRBD1. V gave up 1 base and J gave up 3 bases; unmatched junction bases: 3. The CDR3 contains 14 residues. The germline CDR1 and CDR2 sequences are SGHRS and YFSETQ. The CDR3 DNA is TGCGCCAGCAGCTTGTTTGGGACAGGCTACGAGCAGTACTTC. Protein product: CASSLFGTGYEQYF.

Only one count was recorded for this clonotype. The rearrangement uses TRBV5-6 and TRBJ2-2; 9 nucleotides line up with TRBD1. The CDR3 spans 15 residues. Germline lookup yields CDR1 SGHDT and CDR2 YYEEEE. V was pared by 4 bases and J by 3 bases, with 4 bases of the junction left unmatched. The CDR3 loop is CASSIGQGYTGELFF. CDR3 nucleotides: TGTGCCAGCAGCATCGGACAGGGGTACACCGGGGAGCTGTTTTTT.

This clonotype appeared many times. The chain links TRBV5-1 to TRBJ2-5, with D perhaps matching TRBD1 (5 bases). The germline gives CDR1 SGHRS, CDR2 YFSETQ. This CDR3 has 15 residues. V was clipped by 4 bases and J by 4 bases, with 17 bases between them. The CDR3 coding sequence is TGCGCCAGCAGCCCGGGCGTCAGGGAAGGAGAGACCCAGTACTTC. The encoded protein is CASSPGVREGETQYF.

This clonotype was seen at least ten times. This chain links TRBV28 with TRBJ2-7, with 7 bases fitting TRBD1. Germline V lookup: CDR1 MDHEN, CDR2 SYDVKM. V trimming: 5 bases; J trimming: 4 bases; junction bases outside the gene matches: 2. The CDR3 is 12 residues long. The CDR3 nucleotides read TGTGCCAGCAGTGTCAGGGGGTACGAGCAGTACGTC. This translates into CASSVRGYEQYV.

This chain connects TRBV24-1 to TRBJ2-2; D perhaps matches TRBD1 (6 bases). The germline gives CDR1 KGHDR, CDR2 SFDVKD. Trimming cost V 10 bases and J 1 base, with 9 bases left between them. The CDR3 covers 13 residues. CDR3: CATRGQNTGELFF. DNA of the CDR3: TGTGCCACGAGGGGACAGAACACCGGGGAGCTGTTTTTT.

J is TRBJ2-1 and V is TRBV12-5; D perhaps matches TRBD2 (6 bases). The CDR3 runs to 14 residues. Germline V CDR1 and CDR2: LGHNT, FRNRAP. Between the trimmed V and J ends, which lost 1 base and 5 bases, there was a span of 9 bases. CDR3 region: CASGLGDFHNEQFF. The CDR3 DNA follows: TGTGCTAGTGGTTTGGGGGACTTCCACAATGAGCAGTTCTTC.

The rearrangement joins TRBV27 to TRBJ2-3, with 10 bases that match TRBD2. Germline CDR1 MNHEY, CDR2 SMNVEV (reference sequence). The J segment lost 7 bases and the V segment lost 7 bases, leaving 14 bases of the junction unmatched. The CDR3 is 16 residues long. CDR3 sequence reads: CASIPVGAGGWNTQYF. As DNA, the CDR3 is TGTGCCAGCATCCCGGTGGGAGCGGGGGGGTGGAATACGCAGTATTTT.

In its sample, this clonotype was seen a few times. The chain combines TRBV5-1 with TRBJ2-3; D perhaps matches TRBD1 (6 bases). The CDR3 runs to 13 residues. V lost 4 bases and J lost 4, with 10 bases in between. CDR1 SGHRS and CDR2 YFSETQ come from the germline V gene. CDR3 DNA sequence: TGCGCCAGCAGCGCCCAGGGGTCAGATACGCAGTATTTT. Encoded protein: CASSAQGSDTQYF. Full variable domain (remainder filled in from reference TRBV5-1 and TRBJ2-3): KAGVTQTPRYLIKTRGQQVTLSCSPISGHRSVSWYQQTPGQGLQFLFEYFSETQRNKGNFPGRFSGRQFSNSRSEMNVSTLELGDSALYLCASSAQGSDTQYFGPGTRLTVL.

Only a few counts were recorded for this clonotype. The CDR3 DNA reads TGTGCCAGCAGCTTTGGTCTCACATGGGCAGATACGCAGTATTTT. Its protein product is CASSFGLTWADTQYF. The chain carries TRBV11-2 and TRBJ2-3; D ambiguous. Germline CDR1 SGHAT, CDR2 FQNNGV. Trimming took 3 bases from V and 4 from J, leaving 14 bases between them. The CDR3 is 15 residues long.

This clonotype came up many times. The rearrangement joins TRBV7-3 to TRBJ1-1; D may be TRBD1 (5 bases). Trimming left V 5 bases short and J 3 bases short, with 13 bases between. This CDR3 comprises 14 residues. Germline CDR1 is SGHTA and CDR2 is FQGTGA. The DNA for the CDR3 is TGTGCCAGCAGCCCCGGTGGGGGATACACTGAAGCTTTCTTT. The encoded protein is CASSPGGGYTEAFF.

The chain links TRBV2 to TRBJ1-6; no reliable D call. V was clipped by 3 bases and J by 9 bases, with 9 bases between them. Germline assignment: CDR1 SNHLY and CDR2 FYNNEI. The CDR3 spans 13 residues. The CDR3 nucleotides read TGTGCCAGCAGTGACTATATGGGTTCACCCCTCCACTTT. Translating gives CASSDYMGSPLHF.

There are a few counts of this clonotype. The chain combines TRBV7-9 with TRBJ1-1; 9 bases line up with TRBD1. Trimming removed 4 bases from V and 5 bases from J; junction bases left unmatched: 8. Germline CDR1 is SEHNR and CDR2 is FQNEAQ (reference sequence). The CDR3 is 15 residues long. The CDR3 is CASSSAQGAQTEAFF. The CDR3 DNA sequence: TGTGCCAGCAGCTCCGCACAGGGGGCGCAGACTGAAGCTTTCTTT.

Many counts were recorded for this clonotype. The genes are TRBV5-1 and TRBJ1-5; a weak D match, TRBD1 (5 bases). The CDR3 is 15 residues long. Germline V CDR1 and CDR2: SGHRS, YFSETQ. Trimming stripped 0 bases from V and 4 bases from J, with 11 bases between. CDR3: CASSLDGTENQPQHF. Here the CDR3 DNA reads TGCGCCAGCAGCTTGGACGGGACGGAGAATCAGCCCCAGCATTTT.

There are a few counts of this clonotype. The chain links TRBV5-6 to TRBJ1-1; D possibly corresponds to TRBD1 (6 bases). This CDR3 is built from 15 residues. Germline V gene sequence: CDR1 SGHDT, CDR2 YYEEEE. Trimming shortened V by 0 bases and J by 4 bases, and 13 bases separated the two germline ends. This CDR3 reads CASSLEGGRGTEAFF. For the CDR3, the DNA is TGTGCCAGCAGCTTGGAAGGGGGGCGAGGCACTGAAGCTTTCTTT. Using reference TRBV5-6 and TRBJ1-1 for the parts outside the CDR3, the full variable domain is DAGVTQSPTHLIKTRGQQVTLRCSPKSGHDTVSWYQQALGQGPQFIFQYYEEEERQRGNFPDRFSGHQFPNYSSELNVNALLLGDSALYLCASSLEGGRGTEAFFGQGTRLTVV.